Listed here are 28 T cell receptor beta chains from one sample, sequenced in a study of patients and donors after allogeneic stem cell transplantation. TCRdb reprocessed the RT-PCR reads with MiXCR, giving one entry per CDR3 protein. The sample shows 800,000 to 1,000,000 distinct CDR3 sequences, roughly 18% of them seen only once. Sequencing input: blood, either unsorted or a sorted T cell fraction (not recorded which). All receptors come from a human donor who was either an allogeneic HSCT recipient or a stem cell or donor lymphocyte infusion donor (not recorded which). It is not recorded whose cells these are; they may come from a transplant donor.

The rearrangement links TRBV7-6 to TRBJ2-1; possible D gene TRBD2, 6 bases. Germline lookup yields CDR1 SGHVS and CDR2 FNYEAQ. The CDR3 runs 14 residues. The germline V and J ends were trimmed by 5 bases and 6 bases, with 14 bases remaining between them. The CDR3 sequence is CASSPGLTFNEQFF. For the CDR3, the DNA is TGTGCCAGCAGCCCGGGACTGACCTTCAATGAGCAGTTCTTC.

The V gene is TRBV12-3 or TRBV12-4, the J gene TRBJ2-1, with unresolved D. V was trimmed by 9 bases and J by 8 bases, leaving 14 bases between them. This CDR3 comprises 12 residues. CDR3 bases: TGTGCCAGTTCCACCGTATGGGATGAGCAGTTCTTC. Protein product: CASSTVWDEQFF.

The rearrangement joins TRBV20-1 to TRBJ1-2; D gene ambiguous. Germline loops: CDR1 DFQATT, CDR2 SNEGSKA (reference sequence). The V end lost 0 bases, the J end lost 2 bases, and 10 bases lay between the germline ends. This CDR3 region has 14 residues. CDR3 region: CSARDLRGNYGYTF. The CDR3 nucleotides read TGCAGTGCTAGAGATCTTCGCGGGAACTATGGCTACACCTTC.

Written as DNA, the CDR3 is TGTGCCAGCAGTTTTTCCGGGGGGCGTAATGAGCAGTTCTTC. Residues: CASSFSGGRNEQFF. The rearrangement uses TRBV12-3 or TRBV12-4 and TRBJ2-1; tentatively, D is TRBD2 (7 bases). CDR3 length: 14 residues. V lost 3 bases and J 7 bases, leaving 13 bases between the germline ends.

The V call is TRBV10-2, the J call TRBJ1-5; 7 nucleotides align to TRBD1. The ends lost 2 bases at V and 4 bases at J; junction bases unmatched: 2. The CDR3 runs to 14 residues. The germline gives CDR1 WSHSY, CDR2 SAAADI. The CDR3 coding sequence is TGCGCCAGCAGTGAGGCAGGGGGTAATCAGCCCCAGCATTTT. Residues: CASSEAGGNQPQHF.

This clonotype was found a few times. V and J are TRBV2 and TRBJ1-3; D gene ambiguous. V was shortened by 1 base and J by 0 bases, with 7 bases between the two germline ends. Germline CDR1 reads SNHLY; CDR2 reads FYNNEI. This CDR3 has 15 amino acids. This CDR3 reads CASSEVGNSGNTIYF. As DNA, the CDR3 is TGTGCCAGCAGTGAAGTGGGCAACTCTGGAAACACCATATATTTT.

DNA for the CDR3: TGTGCCAGCAGTTTCACAGGACAGCGTGAAGCTTTCTTT. This gives the protein CASSFTGQREAFF. J is TRBJ1-1 and V is TRBV27; maybe TRBD1 (6 bases). Trimming shortened V by 3 bases and J by 7 bases, and 12 bases separated the two germline ends. The V gene's germline CDR1 is MNHEY and CDR2 SMNVEV (reference sequence). This CDR3 region has 13 residues.

The J gene is TRBJ2-7, the V gene TRBV15; D remains unclear. The germline CDR1 and CDR2 sequences are LNHNV and YYDKDF (reference sequence). V was clipped by 3 bases and J by 3 bases, with 9 bases between them. The CDR3 has 13 amino acids. CDR3 nucleotides: TGTGCCACCAGCAGGACCCTAGACTACGAGCAGTACTTC. Protein sequence: CATSRTLDYEQYF.

This clonotype was counted only a few times. V usage is TRBV6-5 and J usage is TRBJ2-7; TRBD1 matches at 7 bases. V lost 4 bases and J lost 1; bases outside the gene matches: 10. The CDR3 length is 16 residues. Germline V gives CDR1 MNHEY, CDR2 SVGAGI. The CDR3 nucleotides read TGTGCCAGCAGTTCCTACCAAGGGACAGCTTCCTACGAGCAGTACTTC. Protein sequence: CASSSYQGTASYEQYF.

The chain has TRBV3-1 and TRBJ1-4, with TRBD1 matching 7 bases. The CDR3 covers 14 residues. J lost 8 bases, V lost 4 bases, and 7 bases had no gene match. Germline loops: CDR1 LGHDT, CDR2 YNNKEL (reference sequence). CDR3 region: CASSPTGETEKLFF. CDR3 nucleotide sequence: TGTGCCAGCAGCCCAACAGGGGAAACGGAAAAACTGTTTTTT.

This clonotype was counted a single time. The rearrangement joins TRBV25-1 to TRBJ2-3, with TRBD2 as a possible D gene (6 bases). CDR1 is MGHDK, CDR2 SYGVNS, per germline. The V gene lost 1 base and the J gene lost 5 bases, with 16 bases spanning the gap. The CDR3 length is 16 residues. The CDR3 DNA follows: TGTGCCAGCAGTGAATCTCGCGGGACCAGACTAGATACGCAGTATTTT. Translated, it gives CASSESRGTRLDTQYF.

The sample holds a few counts of this clonotype. The gene calls are TRBV27 and TRBJ1-4, with D perhaps TRBD1 (5 bases). The length of the CDR3 is 15 residues. Germline lookup yields CDR1 MNHEY and CDR2 SMNVEV (reference sequence). Trimming shortened V by 5 bases and J by 8 bases, and 18 bases separated the two germline ends. CDR3 region: CASSLQGGPPEKLFF. The CDR3 DNA reads as TGTGCCAGCAGTCTCCAGGGCGGGCCTCCCGAAAAACTGTTTTTT.

This chain joins TRBV6-5 and TRBJ1-6; D ambiguous. Germline CDR1 reads MNHEY; CDR2 reads SVGAGI. Trimming pared 0 bases from V and 7 bases from J, leaving 7 bases between. The length of the CDR3 is 14 residues. The CDR3, as DNA: TGTGCCAGCAGTTACTCGGTAGAGAATTCACCCCTCCACTTT. This gives the protein CASSYSVENSPLHF.

The chain combines TRBV7-8 with TRBJ2-1; D not certain. CDR3 size: 15 residues. V lost 5 bases and J lost 4, with 15 bases in between. Germline V lookup: CDR1 SGHVS, CDR2 FQNEAQ. The CDR3 DNA reads TGTGCCAGCAGCCCCCACCGGGCGTGGTACAATGAGCAGTTCTTC. Its translation is CASSPHRAWYNEQFF. Together with reference TRBV7-8 and TRBJ2-1, the CDR3 gives the full variable domain: GAGVSQSPRYKVAKRGQDVALRCDPISGHVSLFWYQQALGQGPEFLTYFQNEAQLDKSGLPSDRFFAERPEGSVSTLKIQRTQQEDSAVYLCASSPHRAWYNEQFFGPGTRLTVL.

This clonotype was seen more than once but under ten times. The rearrangement links TRBV6-1 to TRBJ2-2, with D maybe TRBD2 (6 bases). Germline V gene data show CDR1 as MNHNS and CDR2 as SASEGT. CDR3 size: 15 residues. V was shortened by 0 bases and J by 6 bases, with 11 bases between the two germline ends. The CDR3 sequence is CASSEAPGEPGELFF. The CDR3 DNA is TGTGCCAGCAGTGAAGCTCCGGGAGAACCCGGGGAGCTGTTTTTT.

The J gene is TRBJ2-3, the V gene TRBV4-2, with 14 bases fitting TRBD2. Germline CDR1 and CDR2: LGHNA and YNFKEQ. V dropped 7 bases and J dropped 5; count of bases not matched to a gene: 8. CDR3 length equals 16 residues. This CDR3 reads CASTLQTSGGVDTQYF. The CDR3 DNA sequence: TGTGCCAGCACCCTCCAGACTAGCGGGGGGGTAGATACGCAGTATTTT.

This clonotype was picked up many times. The junction departs from the called germline gene at one end, perhaps through a read error. The chain couples TRBV6-5 to TRBJ1-3; D is unresolved. Germline values: CDR1 MNHEY, CDR2 SVGAGI. The CDR3 spans 14 residues. The CDR3 DNA sequence: TGTGCCAGCAGTTACGGATTGTCTGCAAACACCATATATTTT. Protein: CASSYGLSANTIYF.

The V and J genes are TRBV12-5 and TRBJ2-7; TRBD1 agrees at 9 bases. V was pared by 0 bases and J by 3 bases, with 12 bases of the junction left unmatched. The length of the CDR3 is 18 residues. CDR1 and CDR2 from the germline V gene are LGHNT and FRNRAP. The CDR3 DNA is TGTGCTAGTGGTTTGGTAGTAAAACCCGGGACAGGGAGCTACGAGCAGTACTTC. Protein product: CASGLVVKPGTGSYEQYF.

This clonotype came up a few times. This sequence joins TRBV9 and TRBJ1-6, with 7 bases that match TRBD1. The germline V gene has CDR1 SGDLS and CDR2 YYNGEE. This CDR3 spans 15 amino acids. The trim removed 0 bases at V and 7 bases at J, leaving 4 bases unmatched. Here the CDR3 DNA reads TGTGCCAGCAGCGTAGAGACAGGGTTAAATTCACCCCTCCACTTT. Translation: CASSVETGLNSPLHF.

This clonotype was picked up many times. The J gene is TRBJ2-5, the V gene TRBV29-1; D might be TRBD1 (5 bases). Germline V gene lookup returns CDR1 SQVTM and CDR2 ANQGSEA. V was shortened by 2 bases and J by 4 bases, with 11 bases between the two germline ends. The CDR3 consists of 13 residues. DNA for the CDR3: TGCAGCGTTGAACGGCAGGGTCGAGAGACCCAGTACTTC. It is translated as CSVERQGRETQYF.

This clonotype was recorded a few times. This chain joins TRBV9 and TRBJ2-1; D gene ambiguous. The CDR3 has 14 residues. Trimming stripped 0 bases from V and 5 bases from J, with 9 bases between. Germline lookup yields CDR1 SGDLS and CDR2 YYNGEE. The CDR3 loop reads CASSVALENNEQFF. CDR3 sequence (DNA): TGTGCCAGCAGCGTAGCTTTAGAGAACAATGAGCAGTTCTTC.

This clonotype was seen many times. This chain uses TRBV5-6 with TRBJ1-6; the D gene is possibly TRBD1 (6 bases). Trimming took off 3 bases at V and 10 bases at J, with 17 bases between the two ends. Germline CDR1 reads SGHDT; CDR2 reads YYEEEE. This CDR3 spans 15 amino acids. CDR3 nucleotides: TGTGCCAGCAGCTGGGAACAGGGAAGGATATCACCCCTCCACTTT. Translating gives CASSWEQGRISPLHF.

This sequence joins TRBV20-1 and TRBJ1-1; D may be TRBD1 (6 bases). Germline-derived CDR1 and CDR2 are DFQATT and SNEGSKA (reference sequence). The V gene lost 8 bases and the J gene lost 1 base, with 14 bases spanning the gap. This CDR3 has 13 residues. The CDR3 here is CSQAGTTNTEAFF. The CDR3 nucleotides read TGCAGTCAAGCCGGGACAACGAACACTGAAGCTTTCTTT.

The rearrangement links TRBV3-1 to TRBJ1-1, with a tentative D call TRBD1 (5 bases). Germline V gives CDR1 LGHDT, CDR2 YNNKEL (reference sequence). This CDR3 has 15 residues. Deletions cut 4 bases from V and 1 base from J, with 13 bases between. The CDR3 nucleotides read TGTGCCAGCAGCCGCTCCGAAACAGGGAACACTGAAGCTTTCTTT. Protein: CASSRSETGNTEAFF.

This clonotype has a handful of counts. This chain connects TRBV6-2 or TRBV6-3 to TRBJ2-3; a weak D match, TRBD2 (5 bases). This CDR3 comprises 14 residues. Germline V CDR1 and CDR2: MNHEY, SVGEGT. Trimming took off 2 bases at V and 8 bases at J, with 14 bases between the two ends. This CDR3 is CASSYDAGYLTQYF. Here the CDR3 DNA reads TGTGCCAGCAGTTACGACGCGGGCTACCTTACGCAGTATTTT.

CDR3 bases: TGTGCCACCAGCAGAGATACGACCTACGAGCAGTACTTC. It encodes CATSRDTTYEQYF. The chain employs TRBV15 and TRBJ2-7, with D hard to call. The CDR3 sequence is 13 residues long. Germline V gene lookup returns CDR1 LNHNV and CDR2 YYDKDF (reference sequence). The V end lost 0 bases, the J end lost 2 bases, and 5 bases lay between the germline ends.

This clonotype has only a few counts. CDR3 nucleotides: TGTGCCACCCCAGGCGAGCGGGAAGGCACCTACGAGCAGTACTTC. Translated: CATPGEREGTYEQYF. This chain links TRBV24-1 with TRBJ2-7; 7 bases match TRBD2. The CDR3 covers 15 residues. V dropped 9 bases and J dropped 2; count of bases not matched to a gene: 12. CDR1 and CDR2 (germline): KGHDR, SFDVKD.

There are a few counts of this clonotype. The chain combines TRBV9 with TRBJ2-2; D is uncertain. The CDR3 extends over 14 amino acids. Between the trimmed V and J ends, which lost 1 base and 8 bases, there was a span of 12 bases. The V gene's germline CDR1 is SGDLS and CDR2 YYNGEE. The CDR3 loop reads CASSVSLPPGELFF. CDR3 nucleotides: TGTGCCAGCAGCGTAAGTCTTCCTCCTGGGGAGCTGTTTTTT.